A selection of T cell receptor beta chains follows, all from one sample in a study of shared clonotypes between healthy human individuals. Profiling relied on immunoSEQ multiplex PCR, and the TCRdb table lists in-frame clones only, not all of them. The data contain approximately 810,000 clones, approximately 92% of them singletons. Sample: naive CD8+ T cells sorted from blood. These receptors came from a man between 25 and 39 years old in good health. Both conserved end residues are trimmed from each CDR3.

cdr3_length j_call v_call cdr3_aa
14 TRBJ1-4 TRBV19 ASSQDRAGTNEKLF
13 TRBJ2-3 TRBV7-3 ASSPYLGGTDTQY
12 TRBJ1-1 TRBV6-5 ASSYSDSPTEAF
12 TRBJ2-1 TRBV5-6 ASSLATGYNEQF
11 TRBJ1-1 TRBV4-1 ASSLQRNTEAF
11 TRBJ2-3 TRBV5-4 ASVGPGADTQY
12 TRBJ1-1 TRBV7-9 ASSLRDTNTEAF
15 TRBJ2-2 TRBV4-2 ASSLEGGTANTGELF
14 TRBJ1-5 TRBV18 ASSPPQGAFNQPQH
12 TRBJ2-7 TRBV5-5 ASSLGHTDYEQY
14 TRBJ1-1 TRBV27 ASSLSGGDKTFEAF
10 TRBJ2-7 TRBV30 AWSEGEYEQY
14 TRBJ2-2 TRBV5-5 ASSLRDRPNTGELF
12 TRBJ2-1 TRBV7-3 ASSLRLDYNEQF
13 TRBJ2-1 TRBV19 ASSMGGNPYNEQF
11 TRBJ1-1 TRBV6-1 ASRGRGYTEAF
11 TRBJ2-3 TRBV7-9 ASSLDPSDTQY
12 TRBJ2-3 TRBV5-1 ASSLGQGPDTQY
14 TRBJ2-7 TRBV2 ASSTNRVEITYEQY
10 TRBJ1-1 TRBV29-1 MTEGAYTEAF
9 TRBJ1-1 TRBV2 ASKVNTEAF
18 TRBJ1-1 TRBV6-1 ASSEVDPYRSQDQRTEAF
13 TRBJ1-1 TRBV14 ASSEASMVNTEAF
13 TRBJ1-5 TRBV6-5 ASSSGQGGNQPQH
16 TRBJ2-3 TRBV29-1 SATSRVSGLRFTDTQY
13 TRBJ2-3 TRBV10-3 AISDLVASTDTQY
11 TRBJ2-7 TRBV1 TSSQVRSYEQY
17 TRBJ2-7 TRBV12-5 ASGLVRVAGANISYEQY
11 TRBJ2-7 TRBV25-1 ASSAGADDEQY
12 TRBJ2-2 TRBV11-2 ASSLMSNTGELF
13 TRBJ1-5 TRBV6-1 ASSLAAWVNQPQH
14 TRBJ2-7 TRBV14 ASSPRLGLRSYEQY
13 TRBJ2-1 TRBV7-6 ASSLATRGYNEQF
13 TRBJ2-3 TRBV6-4 ASSLDRGGTDTQY
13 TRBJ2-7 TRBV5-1 ASSLLAGRDPEQY
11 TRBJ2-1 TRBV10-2 ASSLAGGNEQF
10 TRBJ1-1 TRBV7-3 ASRVFVTEAF
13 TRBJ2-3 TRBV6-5 ASSYLAGGTDTQY
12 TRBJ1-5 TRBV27 ASSLSGFLAPQH
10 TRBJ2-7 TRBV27 ASSRGYGEQY
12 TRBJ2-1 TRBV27 ASSPLAGSNEQF
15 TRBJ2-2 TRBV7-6 ASSPQRGTLNTGELF
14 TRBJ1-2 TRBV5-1 ASSLAWRELKYGYT
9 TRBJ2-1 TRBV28 ASSPLNEQF
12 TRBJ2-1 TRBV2 ASKGTSPYNEQF
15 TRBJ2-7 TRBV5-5 ASSLVLGAGDGYEQY
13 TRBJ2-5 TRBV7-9 ASSLAGGGRETQY
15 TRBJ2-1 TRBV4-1 ASSQELRTGTYNEQF
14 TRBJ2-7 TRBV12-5 ASEKGLAGGPEEQY
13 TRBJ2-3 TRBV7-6 ASSLEEGRTDTQY
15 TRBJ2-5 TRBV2 ASSARQGAVVGETQY
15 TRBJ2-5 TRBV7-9 ASSPRTSGRAQETQY
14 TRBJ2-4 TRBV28 ATQVRYTAGRNIQY